The sequence of this T cell receptor beta chain was determined in a study of blood T cell repertoires in COVID-19. On the study more broadly: Researchers got acute and convalescent COVID-19 samples from the United States, Italy and Spain.

V trimming: 7 bases; J trimming: 3 bases; junction bases outside the gene matches: 7. The CDR3 is made up of 15 amino acids. Germline V gene data show CDR1 as LNHDA and CDR2 as SQIVND (reference sequence). Sequencing used immunoSEQ multiplex PCR; TCRdb keeps in-frame clones, though not all of them. The table shows some 260,000 clones, with about 87% occurring only once. This clone was picked up a small number of times. Sample: peripheral blood. The TCR was taken from a woman in her seventies with COVID-19, enrolled during active disease. V is TRBV19 and J is TRBJ2-5, with TRBD1 matching 11 bases. CDR3 sequence: CASTRTGGREETQYF. In nucleotides, the CDR3 is TGTGCCAGTACCCGGACAGGGGGCCGAGAAGAGACCCAGTACTTC.